This T cell receptor (beta chain) was observed in a study of T-cell reconstitution after alpha-beta-depleted transplantation in children. Per germline, CDR1 MNHEY and CDR2 SVGAGI. This CDR3 contains 18 residues. Trimming removed 4 bases from V and 5 bases from J; junction bases left unmatched: 9. The TCRbeta library was prepared with unique molecular identifiers. TCRdb re-called the PCR reads with MiXCR, one entry per CDR3 protein. The sample includes about 980,000 distinct CDR3 sequences, about 29% seen only once; the top ten take 28%. This TCR derives from a boy under two years old who had a stem cell transplant for SCID, so the T cells may come from the graft donor. Sequencing was performed on PBMCs, mostly from graft donor cells, taken 360 days after TCRalphabeta/CD19-depleted stem cell transplant. This chain links TRBV6-5 with TRBJ2-2, with TRBD2 matching 14 bases. The CDR3 bases are TGTGCCAGCAGTTTCCGACTAGCGGGGGGGCCTCGGACCGGGGAGCTGTTTTTT. It encodes CASSFRLAGGPRTGELFF.